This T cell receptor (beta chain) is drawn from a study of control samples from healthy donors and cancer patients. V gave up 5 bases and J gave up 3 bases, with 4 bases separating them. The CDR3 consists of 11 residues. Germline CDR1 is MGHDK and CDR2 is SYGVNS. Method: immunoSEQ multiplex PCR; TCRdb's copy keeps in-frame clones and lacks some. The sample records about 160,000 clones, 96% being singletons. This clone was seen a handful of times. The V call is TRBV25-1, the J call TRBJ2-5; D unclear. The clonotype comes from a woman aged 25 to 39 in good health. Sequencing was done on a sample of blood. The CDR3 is CASSPEETQYF. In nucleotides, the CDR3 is TGTGCCAGCAGTCCCGAAGAGACCCAGTACTTC.